These 13 T cell receptor beta chains came from one sample sequenced in a study of post-analysis software for immune sequencing data. Their antigen targets remain unknown. The TCR beta cDNA libraries contained unique molecular identifiers. TCRdb recomputed calls from the PCR reads with MiXCR, one row per CDR3 protein. The table lists hundreds of thousands of distinct CDR3 sequences, about 60% of them singletons. Overall study findings and caveats: Controls had lower frequencies than patients of a handful of TRBV segments, which included TRBV5-6, TRBV5-1 and TRBV20-1.

Sequences were obtained from blood. Receptors originate from a girl aged 2-9 years with multiple sclerosis.

Concerning this clonotype: Its ends do not fully match the called genes, so a read error is possible. The CDR3 nucleotides are TGTACCATCAGTGTGGACGAGATGAACACAGATACGCAGTATTTT. It translates to CTISVDEMNTDTQYF. J is TRBJ2-3 and V is TRBV10-3, with D unclear. CDR3 size: 15 residues. Germline V gene lookup returns CDR1 ENHRY and CDR2 SYGVKD.

DNA of the CDR3: TGCGCCAGCAGCTTGGCCTCCCGTAGGGATACGCAGTATTTT. Translated: CASSLASRRDTQYF. The V and J genes are TRBV5-1 and TRBJ2-3; D gene unclear. The CDR3 runs to 14 residues. Per the germline V gene, CDR1 is SGHRS and CDR2 is YFSETQ. Between the trimmed V and J ends, which lost 0 bases and 6 bases, there was a span of 11 bases.

The V call is TRBV9, the J call TRBJ2-1; D is ambiguous. The CDR3 runs to 14 residues. The germline V and J ends were trimmed by 4 bases and 7 bases, with 15 bases remaining between them. The germline V gene encodes CDR1 SGDLS and CDR2 YYNGEE. CDR3 region: CASSPGLSTNEQFF. CDR3 DNA sequence: TGTGCCAGCAGCCCTGGGCTGTCTACAAATGAGCAGTTCTTC.

The chain carries TRBV6-1 and TRBJ2-5, with 8 bases aligning to TRBD2. This CDR3 contains 15 residues. After removal of 10 bases from V and 1 base from J, the junction contained 11 bases not matched to a gene. CDR1 MNHNS and CDR2 SASEGT come from the germline V gene. The CDR3 DNA is TGTGCCACCGAGACGGGAGGGGGGGGCCAAGAGACCCAGTACTTC. It specifies CATETGGGGQETQYF.

The V gene is TRBV29-1, the J gene TRBJ2-2; TRBD1 matches at 8 bases. CDR1 is SQVTM, CDR2 ANQGSEA, per germline. J lost 6 bases, V lost 7 bases, and 4 bases had no gene match. The CDR3 is made up of 12 amino acids. The chain's CDR3 is CSAKQGAGELFF. In DNA form, the CDR3 reads TGCAGCGCCAAACAGGGGGCCGGGGAGCTGTTTTTT.

The chain combines TRBV7-2 with TRBJ2-1, with 10 bases lining up with TRBD1. V gave up 5 bases and J gave up 9 bases; unmatched junction bases: 10. CDR3 length equals 15 residues. CDR1 is SGHTA, CDR2 FQGNSA, per germline. Written as DNA, the CDR3 is TGTGCCAGCAGCCAATGGACAGGGGGGACTAGTGAGCAGTTCTTC. Translating gives CASSQWTGGTSEQFF.

This clonotype was seen a single time. The J gene is TRBJ1-2, the V gene TRBV12-3 or TRBV12-4, with TRBD1 matching 10 bases. The CDR3 runs to 15 residues. After removal of 5 bases from V and 2 bases from J, the junction contained 5 bases not matched to a gene. The CDR3 region has the DNA TGTGCCAGCAGTGCGGGACAGGGGAGAAACTATGGCTACACCTTC. Its translation is CASSAGQGRNYGYTF.

The genes are TRBV18 and TRBJ2-5, with D perhaps TRBD1 (5 bases). CDR1 and CDR2 (germline): KGHSH, LQKENI. The V gene lost 3 bases and the J gene lost 4 bases, with 15 bases spanning the gap. The CDR3 is 15 residues long. CDR3 protein: CASSPWQGGGETQYF. CDR3 nucleotides: TGTGCCAGCTCACCGTGGCAGGGTGGTGGAGAGACCCAGTACTTC.

The chain combines TRBV7-3 with TRBJ2-3; the match to TRBD2 covers 7 bases. The length of the CDR3 is 14 residues. Per the germline V gene, CDR1 is SGHTA and CDR2 is FQGTGA. J lost 3 bases, V lost 5 bases, and 5 bases had no gene match. The CDR3 region is CASSPGRVTDTQYF. As DNA, the CDR3 is TGTGCCAGCAGCCCGGGGAGGGTAACAGATACGCAGTATTTT.

This chain joins TRBV6-1 and TRBJ1-6; 9 bases agree with TRBD1. V gave up 6 bases and J gave up 0 bases; unmatched junction bases: 6. The CDR3 loop spans 17 amino acids. Germline V gene data show CDR1 as MNHNS and CDR2 as SASEGT. The CDR3 is CASSKGTGSSYNSPLHF. The CDR3 DNA sequence: TGTGCCAGCAGCAAAGGGACAGGGAGCTCCTATAATTCACCCCTCCACTTT.

The chain recombines TRBV7-2 with TRBJ2-1; TRBD2 matches at 9 bases. Germline V gene sequence: CDR1 SGHTA, CDR2 FQGNSA. V was clipped by 5 bases and J by 4 bases; unmatched bases: 12. The CDR3 consists of 17 residues. The CDR3 here is CASSIRRTSAIYNEQFF. Here the CDR3 DNA reads TGTGCCAGCAGCATAAGGCGGACTAGCGCAATTTACAATGAGCAGTTCTTC.

The V call is TRBV29-1, the J call TRBJ1-1; D gene uncertain. Trimming cost V 0 bases and J 6 bases, with 29 bases left between them. Per the germline V gene, CDR1 is SQVTM and CDR2 is ANQGSEA. This CDR3 has 19 residues. CDR3 DNA sequence: TGCAGCGTTGAAGATCTCCCCCATAGGACCGGGTTTGGGTTGGCTGAAGCTTTCTTT. Residues: CSVEDLPHRTGFGLAEAFF.

The J gene is TRBJ2-5, the V gene TRBV7-7; D is uncertain. V dropped 3 bases and J dropped 5 bases, with 10 bases sitting between them. CDR3 size: 13 residues. The V gene's germline CDR1 is SSHAT and CDR2 FNYEAQ (reference sequence). The CDR3 loop reads CASSFSAPETQYF. In DNA form, the CDR3 reads TGTGCCAGCAGCTTCTCAGCTCCGGAGACCCAGTACTTC.